This TCR beta chain is from a study of CD4 T cells in relation to SARS-CoV-2 and coronaviruses. Regarding this clone: What it binds is not known.

Some clones are missing from TCRdb's copy, which holds only in-frame ones; the method was immunoSEQ multiplex PCR. The sample has around 28,000 clones; roughly 82% are singletons. The CDR3 consists of 14 residues. Trimming at V came to 2 bases and at J to 5 bases, leaving 5 bases not matched to a gene. CDR1 and CDR2 from the germline V gene are GTSNPN and SVGIG (reference sequence). This receptor was identified in an adult with COVID-19. The chain has TRBV30 and TRBJ2-5; 10 bases agree with TRBD2. The sequenced sample consisted of memory CD4+ T cells from PBMCs, cultured in vitro. The CDR3 DNA reads as TGTGCCTGGAGTATAGCGGGAGGCGCCGAGACCCAGTACTTC. Protein: CAWSIAGGAETQYF.